Listed here are 11 T cell receptor beta chains from one sample, sequenced in a study of blood T cell repertoires in COVID-19. TCRdb keeps only in-frame clones here, not all; method: immunoSEQ multiplex PCR. The data show about 140,000 clones, just over 85% seen once. Sequencing was carried out using peripheral blood. Receptor source: a woman aged 60-75 years with acute or convalescent COVID-19.

In the case of this clone: At one end the junction does not follow the germline gene, possibly because of a read error. The chain carries TRBV7-9 and TRBJ1-2; D not certain. Germline CDR1 SEHNR, CDR2 FQNEAQ (reference sequence). The CDR3 length is 11 residues. CDR3 sequence (DNA): TGTGCCAGCAGCTCAACTAAGGAGGTTTACTTC. Translated: CASSSTKEVYF. Supplemented by reference TRBV7-9 and TRBJ1-2, the full variable domain reads DTGVSQNPRHKITKRGQNVTFRCDPISEHNRLYWYRQTLGQGPEFLTYFQNEAQLEKSRLLSDRFSAERPKGSFSTLEIQRTEQGDSAMYLCASSSTKEVYFGSGTRLTVV.

The chain links TRBV9 to TRBJ1-1, with D unclear. CDR1 is SGDLS and CDR2 is YYNGEE in the germline V gene. Between the trimmed V and J ends, which lost 0 bases and 5 bases, there was a span of 11 bases. This CDR3 has 14 amino acids. DNA for the CDR3: TGTGCCAGCAGCGTAGCGCATCGTGAGACTGAAGCTTTCTTT. It is translated as CASSVAHRETEAFF.

V gene TRBV5-5 combines with J gene TRBJ1-2; TRBD1 is a possible D gene (6 bases). The V gene's germline CDR1 is SGHKS and CDR2 YYEKEE (reference sequence). V was clipped by 4 bases and J by 6 bases, with 13 bases between them. The CDR3 has 13 amino acids. The chain's CDR3 is CASSPRAGDGYTF. DNA for the CDR3: TGTGCCAGCAGCCCGAGGGCAGGGGATGGCTACACCTTC.

This clone was counted ten times or more. V usage is TRBV3-1 (or the pseudogene TRBV3-2) and J usage is TRBJ2-5; maybe TRBD2 (5 bases). CDR1 is LGHDT and CDR2 is YNNKEL in the germline V gene (reference sequence). CDR3 length: 14 residues. V lost 4 bases, J lost 5 bases, and 14 bases lay in between. The CDR3 here is CASSPREGRETQYF. In DNA, the CDR3 is TGTGCCAGCAGCCCTCGAGAGGGCAGGGAGACCCAGTACTTC.

The gene calls are TRBV9 and TRBJ2-2; D gene uncertain. Per germline, CDR1 SGDLS and CDR2 YYNGEE. The CDR3 has 14 amino acids. V lost 0 bases to trimming and J lost 5 bases, with 8 bases between them. The CDR3: CASSVDGQTGELFF. CDR3 in DNA: TGTGCCAGCAGCGTAGACGGTCAAACCGGGGAGCTGTTTTTT.

V is TRBV6-1 and J is TRBJ1-1; D is ambiguous. V was shortened by 2 bases and J by 7 bases, with 8 bases between the two germline ends. The CDR3 sequence is 12 residues long. Germline V gene data show CDR1 as MNHNS and CDR2 as SASEGT. The CDR3: CASSENTVEAFF. CDR3 bases: TGTGCCAGCAGTGAAAATACAGTTGAAGCTTTCTTT.

The chain has TRBV2 and TRBJ2-1; 10 bases are shared with TRBD2. Germline V lookup: CDR1 SNHLY, CDR2 FYNNEI. V dropped 2 bases and J dropped 5; count of bases not matched to a gene: 6. CDR3 length equals 16 residues. The CDR3 region is CASSELGLAGDNEQFF. As DNA, the CDR3 is TGTGCCAGCAGTGAATTAGGGCTAGCGGGGGACAATGAGCAGTTCTTC. Together with reference TRBV2 and TRBJ2-1, the CDR3 gives the full variable domain: EPEVTQTPSHQVTQMGQEVILRCVPISNHLYFYWYRQILGQKVEFLVSFYNNEISEKSEIFDDQFSVERPDGSNFTLKIRSTKLEDSAMYFCASSELGLAGDNEQFFGPGTRLTVL.

The chain carries TRBV7-9 and TRBJ1-1, with D possibly TRBD1 on 6 matching bases. V lost 3 bases and J lost 4, with 9 bases in between. This CDR3 comprises 13 residues. Germline CDR1 is SEHNR and CDR2 is FQNEAQ (reference sequence). CDR3 DNA: TGTGCCAGCAGCTTTAACAGGGTCACTGAAGCTTTCTTT. Protein sequence: CASSFNRVTEAFF. Looking up the rest from reference TRBV7-9 and TRBJ1-1 gives the full variable domain: DTGVSQNPRHKITKRGQNVTFRCDPISEHNRLYWYRQTLGQGPEFLTYFQNEAQLEKSRLLSDRFSAERPKGSFSTLEIQRTEQGDSAMYLCASSFNRVTEAFFGQGTRLTVV.

In this sample, this clone turned up many times. The rearrangement uses TRBV6-5 and TRBJ1-5, with D unresolved. The CDR3 extends over 14 amino acids. CDR1 is MNHEY and CDR2 is SVGAGI in the germline V gene. The V end was cut by 6 bases, the J end by 7 bases, with 16 bases between. The CDR3 DNA reads TGTGCCAGCAGCGGGGATGATCAATCCCAGCCCCAGCATTTT. Its protein product is CASSGDDQSQPQHF.

This clone came up once. The chain carries TRBV28 and TRBJ1-2; D is unresolved. The CDR3 covers 15 residues. Germline V CDR1 and CDR2: MDHEN, SYDVKM. V shed 8 bases and J shed 8 bases, with 24 bases lying between them. CDR3 DNA sequence: TGTGCCAGCTCTGAAGGTGGGCAGTTTGCCGGAGGCTACACCTTC. It yields the protein CASSEGGQFAGGYTF.

The chain uses TRBV29-1 and TRBJ1-2, with D possibly matching TRBD1 (5 bases). Between the trimmed V and J ends, which lost 6 bases and 4 bases, there was a span of 18 bases. Germline loops: CDR1 SQVTM, CDR2 ANQGSEA. This CDR3 region has 14 residues. The CDR3 nucleotides are TGCAGCGTCCCCATAGGGGTGAGTGGCTATGGCTACACCTTC. It encodes CSVPIGVSGYGYTF.